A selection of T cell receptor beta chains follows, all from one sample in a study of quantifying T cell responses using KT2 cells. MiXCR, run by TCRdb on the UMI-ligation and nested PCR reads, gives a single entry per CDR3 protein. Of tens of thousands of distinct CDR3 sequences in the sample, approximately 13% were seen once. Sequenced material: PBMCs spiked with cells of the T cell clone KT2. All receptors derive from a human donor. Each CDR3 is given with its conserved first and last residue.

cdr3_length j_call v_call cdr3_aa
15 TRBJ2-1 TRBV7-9 CASSFLLAGGNEQFF
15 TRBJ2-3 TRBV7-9 CASSFSGTSYDTQYF
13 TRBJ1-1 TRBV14 CASSPQGDTEAFF
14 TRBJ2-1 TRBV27 CASSFNPGAAEQFF
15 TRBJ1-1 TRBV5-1 CASSRREGGNTEAFF
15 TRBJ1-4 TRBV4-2 CASSGRKGADEKLFF
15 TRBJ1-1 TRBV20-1 CSARDTGAVWTEAFF
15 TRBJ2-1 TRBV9 CASSLTSGGAGAQFF
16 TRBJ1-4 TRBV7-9 CASSLGGGVIDEKLFF
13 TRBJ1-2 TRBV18 CASSPSVTYGYTF
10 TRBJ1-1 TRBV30 CAWGGGGAFF
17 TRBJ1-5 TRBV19 CASSPGPFEYSNQPQHF
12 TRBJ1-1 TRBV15 CATSRAEAEAFF
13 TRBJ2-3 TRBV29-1 CSVKGGLTDTQYF
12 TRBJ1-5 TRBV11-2 CASSELGQPQHF
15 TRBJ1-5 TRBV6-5 CASSVTGGANQPQHF
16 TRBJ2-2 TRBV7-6 CASSFTLNPGTGELFF
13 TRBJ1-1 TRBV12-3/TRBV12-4 CASSLAGGTEAFF
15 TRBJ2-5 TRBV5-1 CASSARTGSEETQYF
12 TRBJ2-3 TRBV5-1 CASSSNLDTQYF
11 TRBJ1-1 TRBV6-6 CASSPAQEAFF
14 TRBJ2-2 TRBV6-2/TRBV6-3 CASSLFGGVGELFF
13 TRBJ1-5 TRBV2 CASSAQLGQPQHF
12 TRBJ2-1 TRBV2 CASSYGRDEQFF
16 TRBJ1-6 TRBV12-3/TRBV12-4 CASSPTGVLFNSPLHF
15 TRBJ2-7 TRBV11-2 CASSPTSGGLYEQYF
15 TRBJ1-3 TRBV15 CATSRVRTGGNTIYF
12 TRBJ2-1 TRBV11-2 CASSFLSTEQFF
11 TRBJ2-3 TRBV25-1 CASGEPNVQYF
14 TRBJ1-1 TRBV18 CASSQGQMSTEAFF
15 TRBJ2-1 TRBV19 CASSIAFGGGHEQFF
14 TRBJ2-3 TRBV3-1 CASSQERSTDTQYF
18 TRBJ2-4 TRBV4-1 CASSPGLAGGLAKNIQYF
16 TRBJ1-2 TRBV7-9 CASSSTTPTTNYGYTF
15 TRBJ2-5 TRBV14 CASSPWDRGKETQYF
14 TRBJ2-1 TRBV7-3 CASSHKDYYNEQFF
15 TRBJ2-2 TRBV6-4 CASSDSREGPGELFF
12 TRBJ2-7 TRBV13 CASSDGGYEQYF
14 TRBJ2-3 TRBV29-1 CSVERTGSADTQYF
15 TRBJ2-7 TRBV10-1 CASTLQTARPYEQYF
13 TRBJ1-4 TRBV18 CASSLNSNEKLFF
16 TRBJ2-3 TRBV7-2 CASSLRTSGMADTQYF
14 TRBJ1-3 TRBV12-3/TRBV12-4 CASSPTGRGNTIYF
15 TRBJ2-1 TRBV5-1 CASSLFDRDYNEQFF
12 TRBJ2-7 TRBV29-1 CSATGQGYEQYF
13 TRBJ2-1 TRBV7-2 CASSYRTGNEQFF
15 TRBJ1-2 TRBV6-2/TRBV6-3 CASSFPGQGASGYTF